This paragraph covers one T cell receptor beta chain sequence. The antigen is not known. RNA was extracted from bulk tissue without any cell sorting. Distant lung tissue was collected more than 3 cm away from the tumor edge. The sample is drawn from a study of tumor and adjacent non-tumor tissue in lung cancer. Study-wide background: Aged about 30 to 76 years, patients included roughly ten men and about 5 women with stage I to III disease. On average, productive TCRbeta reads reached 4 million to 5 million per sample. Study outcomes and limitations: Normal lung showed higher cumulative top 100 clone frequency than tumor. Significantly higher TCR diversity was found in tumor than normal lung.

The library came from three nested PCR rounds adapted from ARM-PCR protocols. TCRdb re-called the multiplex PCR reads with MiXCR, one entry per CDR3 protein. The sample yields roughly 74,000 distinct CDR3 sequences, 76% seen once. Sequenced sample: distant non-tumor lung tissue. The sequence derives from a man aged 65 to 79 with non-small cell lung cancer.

CDR3 sequence: CSVGAIGMQEQYF. CDR3 nucleotides: TGCAGCGTTGGGGCGATTGGGATGCAGGAGCAGTACTTC. V usage is TRBV29-1 and J usage is TRBJ2-7; D gene uncertain. CDR1 is SQVTM and CDR2 is ANQGSEA in the germline V gene. This CDR3 spans 13 amino acids. Trimming stripped 4 bases from V and 7 bases from J, with 17 bases between.